Below are 17 T cell receptor beta chains sequenced from a single sample in a study of T cells after yellow fever vaccination. A single record per CDR3 protein comes from TCRdb applying MiXCR to the 5' RACE reads. This sample has some 160,000 distinct CDR3 sequences; roughly a tenth occur once, and the top ten carry under 40%. Sequencing was performed on CD8+ T cells sorted from PBMCs, taken 45 days after the yellow fever booster vaccination. These receptors were obtained from a man aged 18 to 30 who received the YFV17D yellow fever vaccine.

This clonotype was picked up a small number of times. This chain links TRBV7-8 with TRBJ2-2, with 7 bases lining up with TRBD1. Trimming took 5 bases from V and 4 from J; bases not matched to a gene: 10. This CDR3 spans 16 amino acids. Germline CDR1 is SGHVS and CDR2 is FQNEAQ. The CDR3 sequence: CASSQWGQSTTGELFF. CDR3 bases: TGTGCCAGCAGCCAGTGGGGACAGAGCACCACCGGGGAGCTGTTTTTT.

At least ten counts were recorded for this clonotype. The chain employs TRBV4-1 and TRBJ2-7, with D perhaps being TRBD1 or TRBD2 (5 bases each). The germline V gene has CDR1 MGHRA and CDR2 YSYEKL. This CDR3 contains 14 residues. The germline V and J ends were trimmed by 0 bases and 5 bases, with 11 bases remaining between them. CDR3 protein: CASSQERGSHEQYF. DNA for the CDR3: TGCGCCAGCAGCCAAGAGAGGGGATCCCACGAGCAGTACTTC.

This clonotype was observed many times. This chain connects TRBV7-9 to TRBJ2-7; weak D call: TRBD2 (6 bases). The V gene's germline CDR1 is SEHNR and CDR2 FQNEAQ (reference sequence). The CDR3 length is 13 residues. Trimming removed 4 bases at V and 4 bases at J, with 11 bases between. The CDR3 DNA sequence: TGTGCCAGCAGCTCCACCGGGACTTACGAGCAGTACGTC. It specifies CASSSTGTYEQYV.

A few counts support this clonotype. This sequence joins TRBV11-3 and TRBJ2-3, with D possibly TRBD2 on 6 matching bases. The germline V gene encodes CDR1 SGHNT and CDR2 YENEEA. This CDR3 spans 14 amino acids. V dropped 4 bases and J dropped 1 base, with 9 bases sitting between them. CDR3 amino acids: CASSSGEGTDTQYF. CDR3 sequence (DNA): TGTGCCAGCAGCTCTGGGGAGGGCACAGATACGCAGTATTTT.

This clonotype has a handful of counts. The chain joins TRBV6-9 to TRBJ2-7; 7 bases fit TRBD1. This CDR3 contains 14 residues. Germline V gene sequence: CDR1 MNHGY, CDR2 SVAAGI. The J segment lost 3 bases and the V segment lost 11 bases, leaving 13 bases of the junction unmatched. CDR3 nucleotides: TGTGCCGGGACCCGAGGGGGCAAGATCTACGAGCAGTACGTC. It translates to CAGTRGGKIYEQYV.

This clonotype has only a few counts. The chain has TRBV7-6 and TRBJ2-1; 10 bases are shared with TRBD2. This CDR3 comprises 15 residues. J was trimmed by 6 bases and V by 0 bases; bases with no gene match: 2. The germline V gene encodes CDR1 SGHVS and CDR2 FNYEAQ. In DNA form, the CDR3 reads TGTGCCAGCAGCTTAGCACCTAGCGGGGGCAATGAGCAGTTCTTC. Its protein is CASSLAPSGGNEQFF.

This clonotype was counted ten times or more. The rearrangement links TRBV29-1 to TRBJ2-3; D is unclear. Trimming stripped 1 base from V and 8 bases from J, with 22 bases between. From germline, CDR1 is SQVTM and CDR2 ANQGSEA. The CDR3 covers 16 residues. As DNA, the CDR3 is TGCAGCGTTGAAGGTCGGGCAGGAAATTTAGTCGGTACGCAGTATTTT. This codes for CSVEGRAGNLVGTQYF.

The chain links TRBV15 to TRBJ1-2, with 9 positions matching TRBD1. After removal of 0 bases from V and 5 bases from J, the junction contained 1 base not matched to a gene. The CDR3 contains 14 residues. CDR1 LNHNV and CDR2 YYDKDF come from the germline V gene (reference sequence). The CDR3 here is CATSRDGTGYGYTF. The CDR3 DNA sequence: TGTGCCACCAGCAGAGATGGGACAGGGTATGGCTACACCTTC.

This clonotype was seen more than once but under ten times. The genes are TRBV27 and TRBJ1-5, with D unresolved. Trimming stripped 6 bases from V and 3 bases from J, with 12 bases between. Germline lookup yields CDR1 MNHEY and CDR2 SMNVEV (reference sequence). The CDR3 is made up of 14 amino acids. This CDR3 reads CASSLDPDNQPQHF. The CDR3 DNA reads TGTGCCAGCAGCCTTGACCCTGACAATCAGCCCCAGCATTTT.

This chain links TRBV6-1 with TRBJ1-1; 7 bases match TRBD1. V shed 6 bases, J shed 1 base, and the junction held 2 bases outside the gene matches. The CDR3 extends over 13 amino acids. CDR1 MNHNS and CDR2 SASEGT come from the germline V gene. CDR3 sequence: CASRGGRNTEAFF. CDR3 sequence (DNA): TGTGCCAGCAGAGGGGGCAGGAACACTGAAGCTTTCTTT.

This clonotype was detected a few times. The rearrangement links TRBV7-9 to TRBJ2-5, with D possibly TRBD1 on 5 matching bases. CDR1 is SEHNR and CDR2 is FQNEAQ in the germline V gene (reference sequence). The length of the CDR3 is 14 residues. Trimming cost V 4 bases and J 5 bases, with 14 bases left between them. Here the CDR3 DNA reads TGTGCCAGCAGCTCCATGGGGCGCGTGGAGACCCAGTACTTC. It translates to CASSSMGRVETQYF.

This chain joins TRBV6-2 or TRBV6-3 and TRBJ1-6, with 8 positions matching TRBD1. The CDR3 loop spans 20 amino acids. J lost 1 base, V lost 0 bases, and 11 bases had no gene match. Germline-derived CDR1 and CDR2 are MNHEY and SVGEGT. DNA of the CDR3: TGTGCCAGCAGTTACTCGCGGACAGGGTCCGATATGTCCTATAATTCACCCCTCCACTTT. Its protein is CASSYSRTGSDMSYNSPLHF.

The chain couples TRBV9 to TRBJ2-3; tentative D call: TRBD2 (6 bases). The CDR3 length is 15 residues. The V end was cut by 0 bases, the J end by 2 bases, with 10 bases between. CDR1 is SGDLS, CDR2 YYNGEE, per germline. The CDR3 reads CASSVGGGDTDTQYF. The CDR3 bases are TGTGCCAGCAGCGTAGGCGGCGGGGACACAGATACGCAGTATTTT.

This CDR3 is CASRIRGLGTEAFF. The CDR3 region has the DNA TGTGCCAGCAGAATCAGGGGGCTGGGCACTGAAGCTTTCTTT. The chain links TRBV6-2 or TRBV6-3 to TRBJ1-1; the match to TRBD1 covers 8 bases. V lost 6 bases and J lost 4; bases outside the gene matches: 7. The CDR3 has 14 residues. Germline CDR1 MNHEY, CDR2 SVGEGT.

This clonotype occurred a few times. The chain employs TRBV13 and TRBJ2-2, with 12 bases that match TRBD2. The J segment lost 4 bases and the V segment lost 5 bases, leaving 2 bases of the junction unmatched. From germline, CDR1 is PRHDT and CDR2 FYEKMQ (reference sequence). This CDR3 is built from 15 residues. CDR3 DNA: TGTGCCAGCAGCCGGGGACTAGCGGGCACCGGGGAGCTGTTTTTT. This translates into CASSRGLAGTGELFF.

This clonotype was counted only a few times. This chain connects TRBV15 to TRBJ1-5; D gene uncertain. The CDR3 consists of 14 residues. Germline CDR1 LNHNV, CDR2 YYDKDF (reference sequence). Trimming took 0 bases from V and 1 from J, leaving 4 bases between them. This chain's CDR3 is CATSREYSNQPQHF. The CDR3 DNA is TGTGCCACCAGCAGAGAGTACAGCAATCAGCCCCAGCATTTT.

The table lists this clonotype with a few counts. The genes are TRBV15 and TRBJ1-2, with a tentative D call TRBD1 (5 bases). This CDR3 has 14 amino acids. Trimming removed 6 bases at V and 5 bases at J, with 16 bases between. Germline assignment: CDR1 LNHNV and CDR2 YYDKDF (reference sequence). This CDR3 reads CATSSGTGGYGYTF. CDR3 nucleotides: TGTGCCACCAGTTCCGGGACGGGAGGATATGGCTACACCTTC.